A selection of T cell receptor beta chains follows, all from one sample in a study of identical twins. Each CDR3 protein is one row after TCRdb ran MiXCR on the 5' RACE reads. The repertoire holds some 730,000 distinct CDR3 sequences, roughly 18% seen once, with about an eighth in the top ten. These data were also filed under a second study, of T cells expressing NK-cell markers.

The sequenced sample was PBMCs. These receptors came from a young woman in good health. Each CDR3 is given with its conserved first and last residue. The D gene is left open where the match is weak. Clone size is given for some rows only: seen once, a few or many times, or a class if the clone is expanded.

NA,NA,TRBJ2-6,TRBV6-5,CASSYSSQTGANVLTF,TGTGCCAGCAGTTACTCATCCCAGACTGGGGCCAACGTCCTGACTTTC
NA,NA,TRBJ2-3,TRBV20-1,CSARDRKVALDTQYF,TGCAGTGCTAGAGATCGGAAGGTCGCGCTAGATACGCAGTATTTT
few,NA,TRBJ2-1,TRBV6-5,CASSYEVGENEQFF,TGTGCCAGCAGTTATGAAGTAGGGGAGAATGAGCAGTTCTTC
NA,NA,TRBJ1-1,TRBV3-1,CASSSRVGRAEAFF,TGTGCCAGCAGCTCCAGGGTGGGGAGAGCTGAAGCTTTCTTT
once,NA,TRBJ2-3,TRBV20-1,CSSNQGEGGPPDTQYF,TGCAGTTCCAACCAGGGAGAGGGGGGGCCCCCAGATACGCAGTATTTT
NA,NA,TRBJ2-2,TRBV6-1,CASSPASSYTGELFF,TGTGCCAGCAGTCCCGCCAGCAGCTACACCGGGGAGCTGTTTTTT
few,NA,TRBJ1-1,TRBV29-1,CSTINWGEAFF,TGCAGCACGATAAACTGGGGTGAAGCTTTCTTT
few,NA,TRBJ1-1,TRBV7-2,CASRISRDTEAFF,TGTGCCAGCAGGATATCCAGAGACACTGAAGCTTTCTTT
NA,NA,TRBJ1-1,TRBV12-3/TRBV12-4,CASSPLQVNTEAFF,TGTGCCAGCAGTCCACTCCAAGTGAACACTGAAGCTTTCTTT
NA,NA,TRBJ2-5,TRBV3-1,CASSSRGAGETQYF,TGTGCCAGCAGCTCCCGGGGGGCCGGAGAGACCCAGTACTTC
few,TRBD2,TRBJ2-3,TRBV9,CASSVDEGGPLDTQYF,TGTGCCAGCAGCGTAGACGAGGGAGGGCCTCTAGATACGCAGTATTTT
few,NA,TRBJ1-1,TRBV5-5,CASSFRAGGSVTEAFF,TGTGCCAGCAGCTTCCGAGCTGGGGGGTCAGTCACTGAAGCTTTCTTT
NA,TRBD2,TRBJ2-1,TRBV29-1,CSVGTSYNSYNEQFF,TGCAGCGTTGGGACTAGTTATAACTCCTACAATGAGCAGTTCTTC
many,NA,TRBJ2-3,TRBV4-3,CASSQTLARTDTQYF,TGCGCCAGCAGCCAGACCCTAGCGCGCACAGATACGCAGTATTTT
NA,NA,TRBJ2-1,TRBV27,CASAQVFSYNEQFF,TGTGCCAGCGCCCAGGTTTTCTCCTACAATGAGCAGTTCTTC
NA,TRBD2,TRBJ2-7,TRBV5-1,CASSLAPAGGRYEQYF,TGCGCCAGCAGCTTGGCCCCGGCGGGGGGCCGGTACGAGCAGTACTTC